The clone carrying this T cell receptor beta chain came up a few times. What it recognizes is unknown. The protocol was immunoSEQ multiplex PCR, while the TCRdb copy is restricted to in-frame clones and leaves out a portion. The data show 35,000 to 45,000 clones, with about two thirds seen just once and approximately 10% held by the top ten. These data originate in a study of radiotherapy plus CTLA-4 blockade in lung cancer. About the study: In roughly 19% of patients, objective responses were seen; around 31% had disease control. General study results and limits: Subsequent to radiotherapy plus ipilimumab, tumor-derived TCR clones underwent expansion in blood.

The sample in question was peripheral blood, obtained from a patient treated with radiotherapy plus ipilimumab. The receptor was derived from a human donor with non-small cell lung cancer who had stable disease on radiotherapy plus ipilimumab.

The CDR3 DNA reads as TGCGCCAGCAGCCAAGTCGCAGGAATAAACTATGGCTACACCTTC. This sequence encodes CASSQVAGINYGYTF. The rearrangement links TRBV4-1 to TRBJ1-2, with D hard to call. V was shortened by 1 base and J by 2 bases, with 11 bases between the two germline ends. The CDR3 totals 15 residues. Germline V gene sequence: CDR1 MGHRA, CDR2 YSYEKL.